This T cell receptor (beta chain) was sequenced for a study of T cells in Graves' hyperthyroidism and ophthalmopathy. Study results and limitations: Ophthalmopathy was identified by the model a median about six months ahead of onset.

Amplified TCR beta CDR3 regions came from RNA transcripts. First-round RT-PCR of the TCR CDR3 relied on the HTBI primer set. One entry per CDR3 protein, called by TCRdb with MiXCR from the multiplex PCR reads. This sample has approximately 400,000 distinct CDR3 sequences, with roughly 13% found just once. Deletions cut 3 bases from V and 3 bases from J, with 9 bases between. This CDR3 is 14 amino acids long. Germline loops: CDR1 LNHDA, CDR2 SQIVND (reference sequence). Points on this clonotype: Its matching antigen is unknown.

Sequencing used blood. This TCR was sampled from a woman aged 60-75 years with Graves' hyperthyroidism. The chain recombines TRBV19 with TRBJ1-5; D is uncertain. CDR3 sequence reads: CASSMVDFNQPQHF. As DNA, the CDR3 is TGTGCCAGTAGTATGGTGGACTTCAATCAGCCCCAGCATTTT.